This entry is about one TCR beta chain. The CDR3 sequence is 13 residues long. Trimming took 9 bases from V and 2 from J; bases not matched to a gene: 4. Looked up from germline, CDR1 is KGHSH and CDR2 is LQKENI. This sample was included in a study of blood T cell repertoires in COVID-19. Study in general: Some COVID-19 samples were acute and others convalescent; all came from the United States, Italy and Spain. From T cells, B-cell-depleted T cells, or PBMCs came the material, which was cDNA or gDNA.

In the original analysis: Amplification of reference gene primers provided the estimated nucleated cell counts. Assay used: immunoSEQ multiplex PCR; TCRdb lists only in-frame clones, some missing. That table is the source of V, J and clone size, and D and trimming were worked out from the DNA. The sample shows roughly 70,000 clones, nearly 90% of them seen only once. This rearrangement joins TRBV18 to TRBJ1-1; TRBD1 agrees at 9 bases. The sample comprised peripheral blood. The sequence came from a man aged 70 or older with acute or convalescent COVID-19. This chain's CDR3 is CASRTGVNTEAFF. For the CDR3, the DNA is TGTGCCAGTCGGACAGGGGTAAACACTGAAGCTTTCTTT.